Described below is a single T cell receptor (beta chain) sequence and its context. TCRdb reprocessed the 5' RACE reads and keeps a single row for each CDR3 protein, giving no DNA. This specimen shows over 100,000 distinct CDR3 sequences; the ten leading clones hold under 20%. This entry is derived from a study of T cells expressing NK-cell markers. Sequencing was carried out using blood T cells: a sorted CD56 or NKG2C T cell subset, CD4+ or CD8+ T cells, or bulk PBMC T cells (not recorded which). This TCR was sampled from a woman aged 18 to 69 in good health.

The chain's CDR3 is CASSLVGPGNEQFF. The chain combines TRBV7-2 with TRBJ2-1; checking the TCRdb D call of TRBD2 is not possible without DNA. This CDR3 contains 14 residues. The V gene's germline CDR1 is SGHTA and CDR2 FQGNSA.